These 2 T cell receptor beta chains originate from one sample sequenced in a study of cytomegalovirus exposure and HLA in healthy donors (dated by TCRdb to the late 2010s). Preparation of the library involved the immunoSEQ multiplex PCR assay. For the multiplex PCR, a mixture combining 60 forward primers for TCR Vbeta segments and 13 reverse primers for TCR Jbeta segments was used. Held by TCRdb, this immuneACCESS table contains in-frame sequences only and omits some clones. Under half of the omission traces to an unresolved V gene where checked; the cause of the rest is unknown. The table for this sample shows 20,000 to 25,000 clones. About a fifth of the sample lies in the top ten. Sequenced input: PBMCs. The receptors here all came from a man aged 55 to 70 in good health and CMV-seropositive.

The J gene is TRBJ1-1, the V gene TRBV6-1; D may be TRBD1 (5 bases). Germline-derived CDR1 and CDR2 are MNHNS and SASEGT. The CDR3 sequence is 11 residues long. V gave up 9 bases and J gave up 3 bases, with 8 bases separating them. CDR3 region: CASRGYTEAFF. Here the CDR3 DNA reads TGTGCCAGTCGGGGGTACACTGAAGCTTTCTTT.

The rearrangement joins TRBV27 to TRBJ2-7; 8 bases line up with TRBD1. This CDR3 is built from 15 residues. The J segment lost 3 bases and the V segment lost 5 bases, leaving 9 bases of the junction unmatched. Germline-derived CDR1 and CDR2 are MNHEY and SMNVEV (reference sequence). The CDR3 here is CASSLRGQGSYEQYF. CDR3 sequence (DNA): TGTGCCAGCAGTCTTCGCGGACAGGGCAGCTACGAGCAGTACTTC.